This T cell receptor beta chain was recovered during a study of blood T cell repertoires in COVID-19. For the study at large: Samples representing acute and convalescent COVID-19 were sourced from the United States, Italy and Spain.

Produced via immunoSEQ multiplex PCR; TCRdb's table is partial and in-frame only. Among over 250,000 clones listed, 65% to 90% were seen once. Sequenced material: peripheral blood. The TCR originated in a woman between 70 and 85 years old with COVID-19, enrolled during active disease.

The CDR3, as DNA: TGTGCCAGCGGGAGGCTAGCGGGGGGCAATGAGCAGTTCTTC. Translation: CASGRLAGGNEQFF. The chain carries TRBV27 and TRBJ2-1; 11 bases align to TRBD2. The CDR3 loop spans 14 amino acids. After removal of 8 bases from V and 6 bases from J, the junction contained 6 bases not matched to a gene. The germline CDR1 and CDR2 sequences are MNHEY and SMNVEV (reference sequence).